The rows below give T cell receptor beta chains drawn from one sample of a study of shared clonotypes between healthy human individuals. Only in-frame clones appear in the TCRdb table, and some are missing; sequencing was by immunoSEQ multiplex PCR. This repertoire shows over a million clones, about three quarters found once; its top ten account for about 1.5%. Sequenced input: memory CD4+ T cells sorted from blood. The receptors were sampled from a man younger than 35 in good health. CDR3s include the opening cysteine and the closing phenylalanine or tryptophan. Each record gives: CDR3 length, J gene, clone size, D gene, V gene, CDR3 DNA, CDR3 protein. A D gene is named only where the DNA matches it firmly. Size values are once, few and many counts, or a class for expanded clones, and some rows have none.

>14|TRBJ2-3|-|-|TRBV7-2
TGTGCCAGCAGGGGGGCTTACTCGGCAGATACGCAGTATTTT
CASRGAYSADTQYF
>16|TRBJ2-5|-|-|TRBV19
TGTGCCAGTAGTATAGGTGGGACGGGGCGAGGAGAGACCCAGTACTTC
CASSIGGTGRGETQYF
>21|TRBJ2-2|once|-|TRBV1
TGCACCAGCAGCCAAGAGTCTAGGCTAGCGGGACGCGAGTTACCTCCCGGGGAGCTGTTTTTT
CTSSQESRLAGRELPPGELFF
>13|TRBJ1-3|-|-|TRBV7-2
TGTGCCAGCAGCTTAAGAGGTGAAAACACCATATATTTT
CASSLRGENTIYF
>12|TRBJ2-2|-|-|TRBV7-3
TGTGCCAGCAGGGCGAACACCGGGGAGCTGTTTTTT
CASRANTGELFF
>14|TRBJ1-1|-|-|TRBV12-2
TGTGCAAGTCGCCCAGAGGGGGTTCACACTGAAGCTTTCTTT
CASRPEGVHTEAFF
>12|TRBJ2-1|-|-|TRBV11-2
TGTGCCAGCAGCTTAGCAAGCGTGTATCAGTTCTTC
CASSLASVYQFF
>15|TRBJ2-7|-|TRBD1|TRBV5-1
TGCGCCAGCAGCTTTGAACAGGGGGCCAGGCACGAGCAGTACTTC
CASSFEQGARHEQYF
>11|TRBJ2-3|few|-|TRBV20-1
TGCACTTTGGGGGTCCCCGATACGCAGTATTTT
CTLGVPDTQYF
>14|TRBJ1-1|few|TRBD1|TRBV6-1
TGTGCCAGCAGTGAAAACAGGGGGAACACTGAAGCTTTCTTT
CASSENRGNTEAFF
>16|TRBJ1-6|-|TRBD1|TRBV19
TGTGCCAGTACCCCGGAGACAGGGACCTATAATTCACCCCTCCACTTT
CASTPETGTYNSPLHF
>14|TRBJ2-3|-|-|TRBV19
TGTGCCAGCAGAGCGGGGAGGGGGACAGATACGCAGTATTTT
CASRAGRGTDTQYF
>14|TRBJ2-7|-|TRBD2|TRBV7-9
TGTGCCAGCAGCACGGGGGGAATTTGGAACGAGCAGTACTTC
CASSTGGIWNEQYF
>11|TRBJ2-3|-|-|TRBV6-5
TGTGCCAGCCTGAGGGGGGATACGCAGTATTTT
CASLRGDTQYF
>13|TRBJ1-2|-|-|TRBV6-6
TGTGCCAGCAACATGGACAGTAACTATGGCTACACCTTC
CASNMDSNYGYTF
>14|TRBJ2-5|-|-|TRBV6-1
TGTGCCAGCAGTAGCAGCCGGGGCCAAGAGACCCAGTACTTC
CASSSSRGQETQYF
>19|TRBJ1-1|-|-|TRBV11-2
TGTGCCAGCAGCTTAGATAGAACAGTGATAAGGGCCGGTAACACTGAAGCTTTCTTT
CASSLDRTVIRAGNTEAFF
>15|TRBJ1-5|-|-|TRBV2
TGTGCCAGCAAAATGAGTCAGAGAGGCAATCAGCCCCAGCATTTT
CASKMSQRGNQPQHF
>15|TRBJ2-4|few|-|TRBV7-2
TGTGCCAGCACCCTTAACCACGGGGCCAAAAACATTCAGTACTTC
CASTLNHGAKNIQYF
>14|TRBJ1-6|few|-|TRBV10-2
TGCGCCAGCAGGTCGGACTTCAATAATTCACCCCTCCACTTT
CASRSDFNNSPLHF
>15|TRBJ1-1|-|TRBD1|TRBV6-1
TGTGCCAGCAGTGAAGACGAGGGGGCAAGCACTGAAGCTTTCTTT
CASSEDEGASTEAFF
>15|TRBJ2-7|-|TRBD2|TRBV10-1
TGCGCCAGCAGTGACAGCGGGAGCGTCCCCTACGAGCAGTACTTC
CASSDSGSVPYEQYF
>15|TRBJ1-2|once|TRBD1|TRBV18
TGTGCCAGCTCACCGACGACAGGGGAGGGCTATGGCTACACCTTC
CASSPTTGEGYGYTF